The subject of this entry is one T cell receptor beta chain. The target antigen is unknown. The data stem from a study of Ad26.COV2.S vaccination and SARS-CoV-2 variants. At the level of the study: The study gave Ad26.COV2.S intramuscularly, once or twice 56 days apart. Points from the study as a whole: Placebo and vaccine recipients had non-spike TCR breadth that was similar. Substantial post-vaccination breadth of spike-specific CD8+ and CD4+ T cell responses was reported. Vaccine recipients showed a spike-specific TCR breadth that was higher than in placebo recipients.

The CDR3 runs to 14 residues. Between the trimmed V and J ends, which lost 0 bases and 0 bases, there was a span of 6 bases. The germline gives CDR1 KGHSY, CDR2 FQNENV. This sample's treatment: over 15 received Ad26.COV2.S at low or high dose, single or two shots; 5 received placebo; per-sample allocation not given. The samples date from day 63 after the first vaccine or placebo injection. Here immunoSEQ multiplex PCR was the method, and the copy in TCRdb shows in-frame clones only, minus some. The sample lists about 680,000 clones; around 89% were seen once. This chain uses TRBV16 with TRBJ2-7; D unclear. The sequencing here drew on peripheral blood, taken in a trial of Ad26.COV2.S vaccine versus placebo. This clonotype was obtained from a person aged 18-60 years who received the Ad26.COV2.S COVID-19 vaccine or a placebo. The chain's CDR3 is CASSQSGISYEQYF. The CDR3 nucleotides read TGTGCCAGCAGCCAATCTGGCATCTCCTACGAGCAGTACTTC.